The source of this T cell receptor beta chain is a study of T-cell reconstitution after alpha-beta-depleted transplantation in children. Unique molecular identifiers were built into the TCRbeta library. A single record per CDR3 protein comes from TCRdb applying MiXCR to the PCR reads. The data show approximately 45,000 distinct CDR3 sequences, 50% to 55% seen once. The CDR3 sequence is 15 residues long. The germline V gene encodes CDR1 DFQATT and CDR2 SNEGSKA (reference sequence). This clonotype occurred a few times. The chain is built from TRBV20-1 and TRBJ2-3, with 8 bases aligning to TRBD2. This TCR was sampled from a boy less than two years old with SCID, due to receive a stem cell transplant. The material was peripheral blood, obtained before TCRalphabeta/CD19-depleted stem cell transplant. CDR3 residues: CSPVPGGGFTDTQYF. The CDR3 DNA sequence: TGCAGCCCTGTCCCTGGCGGGGGGTTCACAGATACGCAGTATTTT.